These T cell receptor beta chains were read from a single sample in a study of T-cell memory formation after mild COVID-19. TCRdb re-analysed the 5' RACE reads in MiXCR, keeping a single row per CDR3 protein. The table records about 320,000 distinct CDR3 sequences, around an eighth of them present only once. Sequencing input: PBMCs or a T cell subset sorted from them (not recorded which). The receptors were gathered from a young man who had mild COVID-19 (a few samples of this study predate the infection). Cell type and time point are not known. Both conserved end residues are part of each CDR3. A D gene is named only where the DNA matches it firmly. Some rows mark clone size as missing; the rest say once, few, many or name a class of expanded clone.

v_call: TRBV18
d_call: -
j_call: TRBJ2-7
clone_size: -
cdr3_nt: TGTGCCAGCTCACCAGTCGCCAGGGGAGAGGACGAGCAGTACTTC
cdr3_aa: CASSPVARGEDEQYF

v_call: TRBV3-1
d_call: TRBD1
j_call: TRBJ1-6
clone_size: many
cdr3_nt: TGTGCCAGCAGCCAGCTTGGGACAGGGGGTAATTCACCCCTCCACTTT
cdr3_aa: CASSQLGTGGNSPLHF

v_call: TRBV9
d_call: TRBD2
j_call: TRBJ2-1
clone_size: -
cdr3_nt: TGTGCCAGCAGCGTAGAGTCTAGCGGGGTGGTTGAGCAGTTCTTC
cdr3_aa: CASSVESSGVVEQFF

v_call: TRBV7-9
d_call: -
j_call: TRBJ2-6
clone_size: -
cdr3_nt: TGTGCCAGCAGCCCCAGGGGCTCTGGGGCCAACGTCCTGACTTTC
cdr3_aa: CASSPRGSGANVLTF

v_call: TRBV10-3
d_call: -
j_call: TRBJ1-1
clone_size: few
cdr3_nt: TGTGCCATCAGTGAGGTGGCAGTGAACACTGAAGCTTTCTTT
cdr3_aa: CAISEVAVNTEAFF

v_call: TRBV6-1
d_call: TRBD1
j_call: TRBJ1-2
clone_size: -
cdr3_nt: TGTGCCAGCAGACAGACAGGGGGCGATAACTATGGCTACACCTTC
cdr3_aa: CASRQTGGDNYGYTF

v_call: TRBV12-3/TRBV12-4
d_call: -
j_call: TRBJ2-3
clone_size: many
cdr3_nt: TGTGCCAGCATAACTAGCCCAGGGACAGATACGCAGTATTTT
cdr3_aa: CASITSPGTDTQYF

v_call: TRBV6-1
d_call: TRBD2
j_call: TRBJ2-3
clone_size: few
cdr3_nt: TGTGCCAGCTCGCGGGGGAGACTCACAGATACGCAGTATTTT
cdr3_aa: CASSRGRLTDTQYF

v_call: TRBV18
d_call: -
j_call: TRBJ1-2
clone_size: many
cdr3_nt: TGTGCCAGCTCAGAGGGACGGAGTGGAGGGCGCTATGGCTACACCTTC
cdr3_aa: CASSEGRSGGRYGYTF

v_call: TRBV3-1
d_call: -
j_call: TRBJ2-1
clone_size: -
cdr3_nt: TGTGCCAGCAGCCCCCGCTGGTCCAATGAGCAGTTCTTC
cdr3_aa: CASSPRWSNEQFF

v_call: TRBV2
d_call: -
j_call: TRBJ2-5
clone_size: -
cdr3_nt: TGTGCCAGCAATTACTTCGTTGAGACCCAGTACTTC
cdr3_aa: CASNYFVETQYF

v_call: TRBV6-5
d_call: -
j_call: TRBJ2-1
clone_size: -
cdr3_nt: TGTGCCAGCAGTTCCCGAAGCAGGATTCCCTACAATGAGCAGTTCTTC
cdr3_aa: CASSSRSRIPYNEQFF

v_call: TRBV5-5
d_call: -
j_call: TRBJ2-1
clone_size: -
cdr3_nt: TGTGCCAGCAGCTTGGCGTGGATCGGGGCGCGTGGGAATGAGCAGTTCTTC
cdr3_aa: CASSLAWIGARGNEQFF

v_call: TRBV3-1
d_call: -
j_call: TRBJ2-5
clone_size: few
cdr3_nt: TGTGCCAGCAGCGGGGAGAAAGAGACCCAGTACTTC
cdr3_aa: CASSGEKETQYF

v_call: TRBV27
d_call: TRBD1
j_call: TRBJ1-5
clone_size: -
cdr3_nt: TGTGCCAGCAGCCGCTGGCAGGGGGATCAGCCCCAGCATTTT
cdr3_aa: CASSRWQGDQPQHF

v_call: TRBV11-2
d_call: TRBD1
j_call: TRBJ2-1
clone_size: few
cdr3_nt: TGTGCCAGCAGCGCCACAGGGGGCAATGAGCAGTTCTTC
cdr3_aa: CASSATGGNEQFF

v_call: TRBV13
d_call: TRBD1
j_call: TRBJ2-5
clone_size: few
cdr3_nt: TGTGCCAGCAGCTCAGGACAGGGTGATGGAGAGACCCAGTACTTC
cdr3_aa: CASSSGQGDGETQYF

v_call: TRBV6-5
d_call: TRBD2
j_call: TRBJ2-3
clone_size: few
cdr3_nt: TGTGCCAGCAGTCGGACTAGCGGGGGCCTTGGTACGCAGTATTTT
cdr3_aa: CASSRTSGGLGTQYF

v_call: TRBV7-6
d_call: TRBD2
j_call: TRBJ2-1
clone_size: -
cdr3_nt: TGTGCCAGCAGCTTACGTGTGGGAGGGAACTACAATGAGCAGTTCTTC
cdr3_aa: CASSLRVGGNYNEQFF

v_call: TRBV9
d_call: TRBD2
j_call: TRBJ2-1
clone_size: few
cdr3_nt: TGTGCCAGCAGCGTGACTAGCGGGGGGGTCGGTGAGCAGTTCTTC
cdr3_aa: CASSVTSGGVGEQFF

v_call: TRBV5-1
d_call: TRBD1
j_call: TRBJ1-5
clone_size: few
cdr3_nt: TGCGCCAGCAGCACCACAGGGGGCGCGAATCAGCCCCAGCATTTT
cdr3_aa: CASSTTGGANQPQHF

v_call: TRBV25-1
d_call: TRBD1
j_call: TRBJ1-2
clone_size: few
cdr3_nt: TGTGCCAGCAGTGGCACAGGGGTTGGCTATGGCTACACCTTC
cdr3_aa: CASSGTGVGYGYTF

v_call: TRBV9
d_call: -
j_call: TRBJ1-5
clone_size: few
cdr3_nt: TGTGCCAGCAGCGCAACCCGGGCCACAAATCAGCCCCAGCATTTT
cdr3_aa: CASSATRATNQPQHF

v_call: TRBV4-1
d_call: -
j_call: TRBJ1-2
clone_size: few
cdr3_nt: TGCGCCAGCAGCCACTCGGTCCGGGGCCTTAACTATGGCTACACCTTC
cdr3_aa: CASSHSVRGLNYGYTF

v_call: TRBV6-6
d_call: -
j_call: TRBJ2-1
clone_size: -
cdr3_nt: TGTGCCATCCCTTGGGGTGGGGGGAAGCAGTTCTTC
cdr3_aa: CAIPWGGGKQFF

v_call: TRBV7-9
d_call: -
j_call: TRBJ1-1
clone_size: many
cdr3_nt: TGTGCCAGCAGCTTATTTTCTGAAGCTTTCTTT
cdr3_aa: CASSLFSEAFF

v_call: TRBV6-2/TRBV6-3
d_call: -
j_call: TRBJ2-3
clone_size: -
cdr3_nt: TGTGCCAGCAGTTATCTCTTGACAGGCACAGATACGCAGTATTTT
cdr3_aa: CASSYLLTGTDTQYF

v_call: TRBV30
d_call: -
j_call: TRBJ2-2
clone_size: -
cdr3_nt: TGTGCCTGGAGTTCCGGGACCAACACCGGGGAGCTGTTTTTT
cdr3_aa: CAWSSGTNTGELFF

v_call: TRBV7-2
d_call: -
j_call: TRBJ1-2
clone_size: many
cdr3_nt: TGTGCCAGCAGCTTAGCAGCGACTCGAGCTAACTATGGCTACACCTTC
cdr3_aa: CASSLAATRANYGYTF

v_call: TRBV29-1
d_call: -
j_call: TRBJ1-2
clone_size: few
cdr3_nt: TGCAGCGTGGGAAAGGGTGGCTATGGCTACACCTTC
cdr3_aa: CSVGKGGYGYTF

v_call: TRBV5-6
d_call: TRBD2
j_call: TRBJ2-4
clone_size: few
cdr3_nt: TGTGCCAGCAGCCTTCCAGGCGGGAGTGGGAACATTCAGTACTTC
cdr3_aa: CASSLPGGSGNIQYF

v_call: TRBV5-5
d_call: -
j_call: TRBJ1-2
clone_size: few
cdr3_nt: TGTGCCAGCAGCTTGTCCGAGCCGCTGGGTAACTATGGCTACACCTTC
cdr3_aa: CASSLSEPLGNYGYTF

v_call: TRBV12-3/TRBV12-4
d_call: TRBD1
j_call: TRBJ2-2
clone_size: -
cdr3_nt: TGTGCCAGCAGTCCAGGGGGTACGAACACCGGGGAGCTGTTTTTT
cdr3_aa: CASSPGGTNTGELFF

v_call: TRBV2
d_call: -
j_call: TRBJ1-5
clone_size: few
cdr3_nt: TGTGCCAGCAGTGAGAACGAGCCCCAGCATTTT
cdr3_aa: CASSENEPQHF

v_call: TRBV18
d_call: -
j_call: TRBJ2-7
clone_size: few
cdr3_nt: TGTGCCAGCTCACCATTCGTGGGGGCGGAGGGCGTTACTTCCTACGAGCAGTACTTC
cdr3_aa: CASSPFVGAEGVTSYEQYF

v_call: TRBV4-3
d_call: TRBD1
j_call: TRBJ2-2
clone_size: -
cdr3_nt: TGCGCCAGCAGCTCCCACAGGGGGTTGTCCGGGGAGCTGTTTTTT
cdr3_aa: CASSSHRGLSGELFF

v_call: TRBV12-3/TRBV12-4
d_call: TRBD2
j_call: TRBJ2-7
clone_size: many
cdr3_nt: TGTGCCAGCAGTCCTAGCAGGACTAGCGGGCTCTACGAGCAGTACTTC
cdr3_aa: CASSPSRTSGLYEQYF

v_call: TRBV28
d_call: -
j_call: TRBJ1-2
clone_size: few
cdr3_nt: TGTGCCAGCACCGCTACGGGCCGTGGCTACACCTTC
cdr3_aa: CASTATGRGYTF

v_call: TRBV6-1
d_call: -
j_call: TRBJ1-5
clone_size: -
cdr3_nt: TGTGCCAGCAGTGAGAGGAGGTTAAATCAGCCCCAGCATTTT
cdr3_aa: CASSERRLNQPQHF

v_call: TRBV4-3
d_call: -
j_call: TRBJ2-2
clone_size: -
cdr3_nt: TGCGCCAGCAGCCAAGATGGGGGCTCCGGCACCGGGGAGCTGTTTTTT
cdr3_aa: CASSQDGGSGTGELFF

v_call: TRBV6-2/TRBV6-3
d_call: -
j_call: TRBJ2-1
clone_size: -
cdr3_nt: TGTGCCAGCAGTCCCCAGGGGCCGTACAATGAGCAGTTCTTC
cdr3_aa: CASSPQGPYNEQFF

v_call: TRBV5-1
d_call: -
j_call: TRBJ2-7
clone_size: once
cdr3_nt: TGCGCCAGCAGCCCCCACGGAGAGGGGCCCACCTACGAGCAGTACTTC
cdr3_aa: CASSPHGEGPTYEQYF

v_call: TRBV4-1
d_call: TRBD2
j_call: TRBJ2-1
clone_size: few
cdr3_nt: TGCGCCAGCAGCCAAGATCGATGGCGGGGGGGTCTCGACAATGAGCAGTTCTTC
cdr3_aa: CASSQDRWRGGLDNEQFF

v_call: TRBV9
d_call: -
j_call: TRBJ1-5
clone_size: -
cdr3_nt: TGTGCCAGCAGCCCTGCAGGGGCGAGTCAGCCCCAGCATTTT
cdr3_aa: CASSPAGASQPQHF

v_call: TRBV4-1
d_call: -
j_call: TRBJ1-1
clone_size: -
cdr3_nt: TGCGCCAGCAGCCAAGAGGCGGGCTTGATTGAAGCTTTCTTT
cdr3_aa: CASSQEAGLIEAFF

v_call: TRBV28
d_call: TRBD1
j_call: TRBJ2-1
clone_size: many
cdr3_nt: TGTGCCAGCACTCTCCTGGGACAGGCGTACAATGAGCAGTTCTTC
cdr3_aa: CASTLLGQAYNEQFF

v_call: TRBV9
d_call: -
j_call: TRBJ1-6
clone_size: -
cdr3_nt: TGTGCCAGCAGCTCTCCCCGGGGGGGGCGTTATAGTTCACCCCTCCACTTT
cdr3_aa: CASSSPRGGRYSSPLHF

v_call: TRBV3-1
d_call: -
j_call: TRBJ1-2
clone_size: once
cdr3_nt: TGTGCCAGCAGCCAAGTCGACTATGGCTACACCTTC
cdr3_aa: CASSQVDYGYTF

v_call: TRBV4-1
d_call: -
j_call: TRBJ1-2
clone_size: -
cdr3_nt: TGCGCCAGCAGCCCACGGGAGTTCTATGGCTACACCTTC
cdr3_aa: CASSPREFYGYTF

v_call: TRBV3-1
d_call: -
j_call: TRBJ2-3
clone_size: -
cdr3_nt: TGTGCCAGCAGCCACCCGGGGAGCACAGATACGCAGTATTTT
cdr3_aa: CASSHPGSTDTQYF

v_call: TRBV7-3
d_call: TRBD1
j_call: TRBJ1-5
clone_size: many
cdr3_nt: TGTGCCAGCAGCTCGGACAGGAATCAGCCCCAGCATTTT
cdr3_aa: CASSSDRNQPQHF